These 32 T cell receptor beta chains came from one sample sequenced in a study of blood T cells in healthy people across ages. Through a sample-barcoded 5' primer and a J-beta primer mix, a second PCR was run for roughly 6 to 12 cycles. TCRdb ran MiXCR on the 5' RACE reads and lists one entry per CDR3 protein. The sample has more than 650,000 distinct CDR3 sequences, roughly 50% seen once; the top ten hold around 41%. The sequencing sample was made of blood. Receptor source: a man of 80 years or more in good health.

CDR3 amino acids: CASSSGGSSDTQYF. CDR3 DNA: TGTGCCAGCAGTTCCGGCGGGAGCTCAGATACGCAGTATTTT. J is TRBJ2-3 and V is TRBV28, with TRBD2 matching 7 bases. The V gene's germline CDR1 is MDHEN and CDR2 SYDVKM. The CDR3 is made up of 14 amino acids. The J segment lost 4 bases and the V segment lost 4 bases, leaving 5 bases of the junction unmatched.

This clonotype has just one count. This chain joins TRBV15 and TRBJ2-7; no firm D call. The CDR3 consists of 13 residues. Per germline, CDR1 LNHNV and CDR2 YYDKDF (reference sequence). Trimming took 0 bases from V and 4 from J, leaving 7 bases between them. The CDR3, as DNA: TGTGCCACCAGCAGAGAGGAATCGTACGAGCAGTACTTC. Amino acids: CATSREESYEQYF.

The J gene is TRBJ1-5, the V gene TRBV20-1; D gene ambiguous. This CDR3 contains 14 residues. V lost 4 bases to trimming and J lost 3 bases, with 13 bases between them. Germline CDR1 and CDR2: DFQATT and SNEGSKA (reference sequence). Here the CDR3 DNA reads TGCAGTGCTAAGCCTCCGGGGTACAATCAGCCCCAGCATTTT. As protein: CSAKPPGYNQPQHF.

The chain recombines TRBV2 with TRBJ2-4; 7 positions agree with TRBD1. Gene TRBJ2-7 matches the end of the DNA better, so the J call may be wrong. This CDR3 contains 14 residues. Germline V gene lookup returns CDR1 SNHLY and CDR2 FYNNEI. CDR3 loop: CATARGQIPYEQYF. Here the CDR3 DNA reads TGTGCCACCGCACGGGGACAGATTCCCTACGAGCAGTACTTC.

V usage is TRBV20-1 and J usage is TRBJ2-4, with no clear D. The CDR3 is made up of 14 amino acids. Per germline, CDR1 DFQATT and CDR2 SNEGSKA (reference sequence). V was pared by 0 bases and J by 3 bases, with 9 bases between. DNA of the CDR3: TGCAGTGCTAGAGAAAATGCAATCAAAAACATTCAGTACTTC. It translates to CSARENAIKNIQYF.

V is TRBV29-1 and J is TRBJ1-2, with D uncertain. The CDR3 runs 14 residues. Germline CDR1 is SQVTM and CDR2 is ANQGSEA. The V end was cut by 0 bases, the J end by 4 bases, with 12 bases between. The CDR3 DNA reads TGCAGCGTTGAAGATCGGTTGGGTCTCTATGGCTACACCTTC. It yields the protein CSVEDRLGLYGYTF.

The chain is built from TRBV7-2 and TRBJ2-7; TRBD2 aligns across 9 bases. The CDR3 contains 18 residues. CDR1 is SGHTA and CDR2 is FQGNSA in the germline V gene. V dropped 3 bases and J dropped 7; count of bases not matched to a gene: 19. CDR3 region: CASSFRRGAAGGWNEQYF. The CDR3 DNA follows: TGTGCCAGCAGCTTCCGCCGGGGGGCAGCGGGAGGTTGGAATGAGCAGTACTTC. Full variable domain (missing parts from reference TRBV7-2 and TRBJ2-7): GAGVSQSPSNKVTEKGKDVELRCDPISGHTALYWYRQSLGQGLEFLIYFQGNSAPDKSGLPSDRFSAERTGGSVSTLTIQRTQQEDSAVYLCASSFRRGAAGGWNEQYFGPGTRLTVT.

Ten or more counts support this clonotype. V usage is TRBV29-1 and J usage is TRBJ2-5; 7 bases fit TRBD1. CDR3 length: 10 amino acids. The germline V gene has CDR1 SQVTM and CDR2 ANQGSEA. Germline trimming cut 6 bases from V and 11 bases from J; bases unmatched to any gene: 6. The CDR3 region is CSVGDSEQYF. CDR3 sequence (DNA): TGCAGCGTCGGGGACAGTGAGCAGTACTTC.

Only a few counts were recorded for this clonotype. The gene calls are TRBV7-9 and TRBJ2-5; D remains ambiguous. The germline V and J ends were trimmed by 7 bases and 0 bases, with 9 bases remaining between them. There are 13 residues in the CDR3. Per germline, CDR1 SEHNR and CDR2 FQNEAQ (reference sequence). The CDR3 protein is CASTDPNQETQYF. The CDR3 DNA is TGTGCCAGCACAGACCCCAACCAAGAGACCCAGTACTTC.

V is TRBV5-5 and J is TRBJ1-2; the match to TRBD1 covers 11 bases. Germline values: CDR1 SGHKS, CDR2 YYEKEE (reference sequence). With V trimmed by 3 bases and J by 8 bases, 9 bases remained unmatched. The CDR3 extends over 15 amino acids. In DNA form, the CDR3 reads TGTGCCAGCAGCTCAATCGGGACAGGGGGAAGAGGCTACACCTTC. This encodes CASSSIGTGGRGYTF.

The rearrangement uses TRBV24-1 and TRBJ2-2, with TRBD1 identical over 7 bases. The junction had 5 bases not matched to a gene; V was cut back by 3 bases and J by 5 bases. Germline V gives CDR1 KGHDR, CDR2 SFDVKD. This CDR3 comprises 15 residues. This CDR3 reads CATSDPGTVTGELFF. CDR3 nucleotides: TGTGCCACCAGTGATCCTGGGACAGTGACCGGGGAGCTGTTTTTT.

The chain recombines TRBV29-1 with TRBJ2-3; 7 nucleotides match TRBD2. V was clipped by 4 bases and J by 1 base; unmatched bases: 5. The germline gives CDR1 SQVTM, CDR2 ANQGSEA. The CDR3 is 14 amino acids. This chain's CDR3 is CSVVRAGGTDTQYF. The CDR3 coding sequence is TGCAGCGTTGTCAGGGCGGGGGGCACAGATACGCAGTATTTT.

The V call is TRBV5-1, the J call TRBJ1-2; D remains ambiguous. The CDR3 runs to 13 residues. CDR1 and CDR2 from the germline V gene are SGHRS and YFSETQ. Trimming shortened V by 7 bases and J by 5 bases, and 15 bases separated the two germline ends. This chain's CDR3 is CASREVGQYGYTF. Here the CDR3 DNA reads TGCGCCAGCCGGGAGGTCGGGCAGTATGGCTACACCTTC.

The chain is built from TRBV29-1 and TRBJ2-7; D not resolved. Germline V CDR1 and CDR2: SQVTM, ANQGSEA. V shed 7 bases and J shed 5 bases, with 15 bases lying between them. The CDR3 is made up of 12 amino acids. CDR3 DNA sequence: TGCAGCGGTTGGACGGGTAAGCACGAGCAGTACTTC. It codes for CSGWTGKHEQYF.

The chain recombines TRBV20-1 with TRBJ2-7, with D possibly matching TRBD1 (6 bases). Germline CDR1 DFQATT, CDR2 SNEGSKA (reference sequence). The germline V and J ends were trimmed by 5 bases and 3 bases, with 14 bases remaining between them. The CDR3 has 13 amino acids. The CDR3 protein is CSAGPGQSYEQYF. The CDR3 nucleotides read TGCAGTGCTGGACCAGGACAGAGCTACGAGCAGTACTTC.

This sequence joins TRBV20-1 and TRBJ1-1; D unresolved. The V and J ends lost 2 bases and 0 bases respectively, with 7 bases between them. Germline V gene sequence: CDR1 DFQATT, CDR2 SNEGSKA (reference sequence). The CDR3 spans 13 residues. CDR3: CSARRLMNTEAFF. DNA for the CDR3: TGCAGTGCTAGACGATTAATGAACACTGAAGCTTTCTTT.

V and J are TRBV7-3 and TRBJ2-5, with D perhaps TRBD1 or TRBD2 (5 bases each). The CDR3 contains 13 residues. Germline V gives CDR1 SGHTA, CDR2 FQGTGA. Trimming left V 1 base short and J 5 bases short, with 8 bases between. The CDR3 DNA sequence: TGTGCCAGCAGCTTAAGGGGGTTGGAGACCCAGTACTTC. Its protein product is CASSLRGLETQYF.

This clonotype appeared many times. The chain is built from TRBV20-1 and TRBJ1-1, with TRBD1 as a possible D gene (5 bases). The CDR3 has 11 residues. CDR1 DFQATT and CDR2 SNEGSKA come from the germline V gene (reference sequence). V lost 6 bases to trimming and J lost 7 bases, with 12 bases between them. The CDR3 nucleotides are TGCAGTGCAAACCGCCAGGGTGAAGCTTTCTTT. Protein: CSANRQGEAFF.

The chain employs TRBV3-1 and TRBJ2-1; unclear D gene. The germline V gene has CDR1 LGHDT and CDR2 YNNKEL (reference sequence). V was trimmed by 4 bases and J by 2 bases, leaving 12 bases between them. The CDR3 has 15 residues. The CDR3: CASSPGAPAYNEQFF. Here the CDR3 DNA reads TGTGCCAGCAGCCCAGGCGCTCCCGCCTACAATGAGCAGTTCTTC.

This clonotype occurred a few times. The rearrangement joins TRBV20-1 to TRBJ2-1, with 7 positions matching TRBD2. The CDR3 covers 14 residues. The germline V gene encodes CDR1 DFQATT and CDR2 SNEGSKA (reference sequence). V was pared by 6 bases and J by 5 bases, with 10 bases of the junction left unmatched. The CDR3 is CSAPWAGVNNEQFF. CDR3 in DNA: TGCAGTGCCCCCTGGGCGGGAGTGAACAATGAGCAGTTCTTC.

The rearrangement joins TRBV3-1 to TRBJ2-3; TRBD1 might be the D (5 bases). Germline V gene data show CDR1 as LGHDT and CDR2 as YNNKEL (reference sequence). Trimming cost V 0 bases and J 14 bases, with 12 bases left between them. The CDR3 runs to 12 residues. The CDR3 nucleotides read TGTGCCAGCAGCCAAGATCAGGGTCAGGCGTATTTT. Amino acids: CASSQDQGQAYF.

This clonotype has just a few counts. V and J are TRBV7-2 and TRBJ2-4; D tentatively fits TRBD1 or TRBD2 (6 bases each). CDR1 and CDR2 from the germline V gene are SGHTA and FQGNSA. This CDR3 spans 14 amino acids. Between the trimmed V and J ends, which lost 4 bases and 13 bases, there was a span of 20 bases. CDR3 loop: CASSSGVGAEEQYF. DNA for the CDR3: TGTGCCAGCAGCTCGGGGGTGGGGGCTGAAGAGCAGTACTTC.

This chain connects TRBV2 to TRBJ1-4; D uncertain. The CDR3 runs to 16 residues. Germline values: CDR1 SNHLY, CDR2 FYNNEI. Trimming left V 2 bases short and J 1 base short, with 11 bases between. CDR3 DNA: TGTGCCAGCAGTGAATTTTCGAGACGAACTAATGAAAAACTGTTTTTT. The encoded protein is CASSEFSRRTNEKLFF.

This chain joins TRBV28 and TRBJ2-4; D ambiguous. The CDR3 consists of 14 residues. In germline, CDR1 is MDHEN, CDR2 SYDVKM. The V end lost 7 bases, the J end lost 0 bases, and 10 bases lay between the germline ends. The CDR3 loop is CASKKIIAKNIQYF. The CDR3 DNA reads as TGTGCCAGCAAAAAAATCATAGCCAAAAACATTCAGTACTTC. The full variable domain, with the rest looked up from reference TRBV28 and TRBJ2-4, is DVKVTQSSRYLVKRTGEKVFLECVQDMDHENMFWYRQDPGLGLRLIYFSYDVKMKEKGDIPEGYSVSREKKERFSLILESASTNQTSMYLCASKKIIAKNIQYFGAGTRLSVL.

The rearrangement uses TRBV24-1 and TRBJ2-5; 12 nucleotides align to TRBD2. Unmatched junction bases numbered 3, after V lost 4 bases and J lost 4 bases. This CDR3 region has 15 residues. Germline V lookup: CDR1 KGHDR, CDR2 SFDVKD. The CDR3: CATSDPTSGRETQYF. In DNA form, the CDR3 reads TGTGCCACCAGTGACCCGACTAGCGGGAGAGAGACCCAGTACTTC.

CDR3 amino acids: CSAREAALAKNIQYF. In nucleotides, the CDR3 is TGCAGTGCTAGAGAGGCGGCCCTAGCCAAAAACATTCAGTACTTC. V usage is TRBV20-1 and J usage is TRBJ2-4; D gene uncertain. The CDR3 has 15 amino acids. V lost 0 bases and J lost 0, with 9 bases in between. Per the germline V gene, CDR1 is DFQATT and CDR2 is SNEGSKA (reference sequence).

The chain recombines TRBV5-4 with TRBJ1-2; D might be TRBD1 (6 bases). Germline V gives CDR1 SGHNT, CDR2 YYREEE (reference sequence). The CDR3 is 15 amino acids. Trimming stripped 4 bases from V and 6 bases from J, with 19 bases between. The CDR3 is CASSLPSGVEDGYTF. CDR3 bases: TGTGCCAGCAGCCTTCCCTCAGGGGTCGAGGATGGCTACACCTTC.

The genes are TRBV27 and TRBJ1-2; weak D call: TRBD1 (5 bases). From germline, CDR1 is MNHEY and CDR2 SMNVEV (reference sequence). The CDR3 has 14 amino acids. V was pared by 5 bases and J by 7 bases, with 17 bases between. CDR3 loop: CASSPSRQLPGYTF. DNA of the CDR3: TGTGCCAGCAGTCCCTCCCGACAGTTACCTGGCTACACCTTC.

CDR3 DNA: TGTGCCAGCAGCGGGACAACTACGAGCAATCAGCCCCAGCATTTT. It codes for CASSGTTTSNQPQHF. The J gene is TRBJ1-5, the V gene TRBV2; possibly TRBD1 for D (6 bases). Trimming stripped 6 bases from V and 1 base from J, with 13 bases between. Germline V gene sequence: CDR1 SNHLY, CDR2 FYNNEI. The CDR3 length is 15 residues.

The rearrangement uses TRBV20-1 and TRBJ2-7, with D unclear. This CDR3 has 15 amino acids. The V end was cut by 2 bases, the J end by 6 bases, with 20 bases between. Per the germline V gene, CDR1 is DFQATT and CDR2 is SNEGSKA (reference sequence). The CDR3 nucleotides read TGCAGTGCTAGACCTGACTTCCCCCCTTTGGGCGAGCAGTACTTC. This sequence encodes CSARPDFPPLGEQYF.

There are a few counts of this clonotype. As DNA, the CDR3 is TGCAGCGTTTACGACTCGTCACCACAAGAGACCCAGTACTTC. Protein sequence: CSVYDSSPQETQYF. V gene TRBV29-1 combines with J gene TRBJ2-5; D is unclear. The V end lost 5 bases, the J end lost 2 bases, and 15 bases lay between the germline ends. Germline loops: CDR1 SQVTM, CDR2 ANQGSEA. The CDR3 is 14 residues long.

In its sample, this clonotype was seen a few times. The V and J genes are TRBV2 and TRBJ2-1; D is perhaps TRBD1 or TRBD2 (5 bases each). V was pared by 3 bases and J by 11 bases, with 8 bases between. The CDR3 spans 11 residues. In germline, CDR1 is SNHLY, CDR2 FYNNEI. The CDR3 DNA follows: TGTGCCAGCAGTGATTCGGGACAGCAGTTCTTC. Amino acids: CASSDSGQQFF.